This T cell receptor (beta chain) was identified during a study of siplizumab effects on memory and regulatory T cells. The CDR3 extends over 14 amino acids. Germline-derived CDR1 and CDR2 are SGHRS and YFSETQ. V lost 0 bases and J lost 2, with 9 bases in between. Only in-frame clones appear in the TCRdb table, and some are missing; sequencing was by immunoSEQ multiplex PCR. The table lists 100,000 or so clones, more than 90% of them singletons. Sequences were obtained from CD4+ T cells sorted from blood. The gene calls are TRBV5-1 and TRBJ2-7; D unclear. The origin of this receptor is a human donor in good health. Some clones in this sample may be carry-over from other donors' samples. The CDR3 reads CASSLGTATYEQYF. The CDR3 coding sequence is TGCGCCAGCAGCTTGGGTACCGCCACCTACGAGCAGTACTTC. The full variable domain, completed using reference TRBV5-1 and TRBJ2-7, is KAGVTQTPRYLIKTRGQQVTLSCSPISGHRSVSWYQQTPGQGLQFLFEYFSETQRNKGNFPGRFSGRQFSNSRSEMNVSTLELGDSALYLCASSLGTATYEQYFGPGTRLTVT.